The following is a T cell receptor beta chain sequence with its context. The target antigen is unknown. Germline V lookup: CDR1 SGHAT, CDR2 FQDESV (reference sequence). The CDR3 runs 15 residues. Trimming cost V 5 bases and J 7 bases; bases outside gene matches: 10. This specimen belongs to a study of cytomegalovirus exposure and HLA in healthy donors. Study results and caveats: Of the V segments, some could not be distinguished, including TRBV6-2 and TRBV6-3, and were excluded. By a later analysis, the bulk of CMV-associated TCR beta chains appeared HLA-restricted. In a later analysis, HLA-associated beta chains showed higher expansion and lower generation probabilities than comparable chains.

Vbeta (60) and Jbeta (13) primers were used in the PCR. Data came from immunoSEQ multiplex PCR; TCRdb stores just in-frame clones and leaves some out. The repertoire includes about 130,000 clones, just under 80% of them detected once, and less than 2% sits in the top ten. This TCR derives from a woman in her 40s in good health and CMV-seronegative. The sample consisted of PBMCs. The chain links TRBV11-1 to TRBJ2-4, with TRBD2 matching over 8 bases. The CDR3 sequence: CASSPHSGKANIQYF. As DNA, the CDR3 is TGTGCCAGCAGCCCCCATAGCGGGAAGGCCAACATTCAGTACTTC.